The next 14 T cell receptor beta chains were all read from a single sample in a study of post-analysis software for immune sequencing data. Study-level points and caveats: There were five or six TRBV segments more frequent in patients than controls, and TRBV5-6, TRBV5-1 and TRBV20-1 were among them.

Their antigens remain unidentified. Unique molecular identifiers featured in each of the TCR beta cDNA libraries. TCRdb itself ran the PCR reads through MiXCR, one entry per CDR3 protein. The sample records hundreds of thousands of distinct CDR3 sequences, roughly 35% being singletons. The sample was blood. All receptors come from a girl under 18 with multiple sclerosis.

This rearrangement joins TRBV5-1 to TRBJ1-3; TRBD1 matches at 7 bases. There are 16 residues in the CDR3. Unmatched junction bases numbered 8, after V lost 5 bases and J lost 0 bases. Germline-derived CDR1 and CDR2 are SGHRS and YFSETQ. This CDR3 reads CASSEGQTISGNTIYF. DNA of the CDR3: TGCGCCAGCAGTGAGGGACAGACGATCTCTGGAAACACCATATATTTT.

This clonotype was counted a few times. J is TRBJ2-5 and V is TRBV29-1, with no clear D. The CDR3 has 14 amino acids. Germline CDR1 reads SQVTM; CDR2 reads ANQGSEA. V dropped 1 base and J dropped 0 bases, with 9 bases sitting between them. The CDR3 sequence: CSVEGSANQETQYF. CDR3 nucleotides: TGCAGCGTTGAAGGGTCAGCGAACCAAGAGACCCAGTACTTC. The variable domain in full, completed from reference TRBV29-1 and TRBJ2-5, reads SAVISQKPSRDICQRGTSLTIQCQVDSQVTMMFWYRQQPGQSLTLIATANQGSEATYESGFVIDKFPISRPNLTFSTLTVSNMSPEDSSIYLCSVEGSANQETQYFGPGTRLLVL.

The J gene is TRBJ1-2, the V gene TRBV6-2 or TRBV6-3, with D tentatively TRBD1 (5 bases). Trimming cost V 8 bases and J 8 bases, with 21 bases left between them. The CDR3 spans 14 residues. Germline V gives CDR1 MNHEY, CDR2 SVGEGT. Here the CDR3 reads CASGQGEYVRGYTF. The CDR3 DNA follows: TGTGCCAGCGGCCAAGGGGAATACGTGAGGGGCTACACCTTC.

This clonotype was observed a few times. V and J are TRBV7-2 and TRBJ1-2, with D possibly TRBD1 on 5 matching bases. This CDR3 region has 13 residues. Trimming removed 7 bases from V and 7 bases from J, with 16 bases in between. CDR1 SGHTA and CDR2 FQGNSA come from the germline V gene. Here the CDR3 DNA reads TGTGCCAGCACCATGGGGCTTTTTGGTGGCTACACCTTC. Translation: CASTMGLFGGYTF. Using reference TRBV7-2 and TRBJ1-2 for the parts outside the CDR3, the full variable domain is GAGVSQSPSNKVTEKGKDVELRCDPISGHTALYWYRQSLGQGLEFLIYFQGNSAPDKSGLPSDRFSAERTGGSVSTLTIQRTQQEDSAVYLCASTMGLFGGYTFGSGTRLTVV.

A few counts support this clonotype. The genes are TRBV19 and TRBJ1-1; no firm D call. Trimming removed 2 bases at V and 1 base at J, with 5 bases between. Germline assignment: CDR1 LNHDA and CDR2 SQIVND (reference sequence). CDR3 length: 13 residues. The chain's CDR3 is CASSITENTEAFF. For the CDR3, the DNA is TGTGCCAGTAGTATAACAGAGAACACTGAAGCTTTCTTT.

V usage is TRBV12-3 or TRBV12-4 and J usage is TRBJ2-6; tentatively, D is TRBD2 (5 bases). The CDR3 sequence is 18 residues long. Trimming took 2 bases from V and 0 from J, leaving 14 bases between them. CDR3 in amino acids: CASSLSPAGNSGANVLTF. In DNA, the CDR3 is TGTGCCAGCAGTTTAAGTCCAGCCGGGAACTCTGGGGCCAACGTCCTGACTTTC.

The chain combines TRBV7-9 with TRBJ2-5; D remains unclear. This CDR3 has 14 residues. Germline-derived CDR1 and CDR2 are SEHNR and FQNEAQ (reference sequence). V lost 5 bases and J lost 1, with 11 bases in between. The CDR3 region is CASSVYPAQETQYF. The CDR3 DNA reads TGTGCCAGCAGCGTATATCCTGCCCAAGAGACCCAGTACTTC.

This chain joins TRBV29-1 and TRBJ2-1; no definite D call. This CDR3 spans 14 amino acids. Germline-derived CDR1 and CDR2 are SQVTM and ANQGSEA. The germline V and J ends were trimmed by 7 bases and 9 bases, with 22 bases remaining between them. This chain's CDR3 is CSAPRPSLGGEQFF. CDR3 in DNA: TGCAGCGCCCCAAGACCCTCTCTAGGTGGTGAGCAGTTCTTC.

This clonotype was counted a few times. The V gene is TRBV5-1, the J gene TRBJ2-7; D is possibly TRBD1 (5 bases). V shed 5 bases and J shed 5 bases, with 14 bases lying between them. The CDR3 has 13 residues. The germline V gene has CDR1 SGHRS and CDR2 YFSETQ. The CDR3 protein is CASRIQGGDEQYF. In DNA form, the CDR3 reads TGCGCCAGCAGAATTCAGGGTGGCGACGAGCAGTACTTC.

V and J are TRBV28 and TRBJ2-5; 7 bases line up with TRBD1. The CDR3 contains 15 residues. Germline V gene sequence: CDR1 MDHEN, CDR2 SYDVKM. V lost 6 bases, J lost 4 bases, and 11 bases stayed unmatched. The CDR3 is CASSSPGGEGETQYF. The CDR3 coding sequence is TGTGCCAGCAGCTCTCCAGGGGGAGAGGGAGAGACCCAGTACTTC.

The rearrangement joins TRBV29-1 to TRBJ2-3; D perhaps matches TRBD2 (5 bases). Trimming took 1 base from V and 8 from J, leaving 16 bases between them. CDR1 is SQVTM, CDR2 ANQGSEA, per germline. The CDR3 has 14 amino acids. The CDR3 loop is CSVEARGSRGTQYF. The CDR3 DNA sequence: TGCAGCGTTGAAGCCCGCGGGTCACGAGGTACGCAGTATTTT.

The V gene is TRBV6-2 or TRBV6-3, the J gene TRBJ2-1; maybe TRBD1 (6 bases). Germline loops: CDR1 MNHEY, CDR2 SVGEGT. The CDR3 has 16 residues. V gave up 4 bases and J gave up 7 bases, with 20 bases separating them. The CDR3 DNA sequence: TGTGCCAGCAGTTCCCCAGACAGGCGGCTGGGGAATGAGCAGTTCTTC. This translates into CASSSPDRRLGNEQFF.

This clonotype was detected only a few times. The chain couples TRBV7-9 to TRBJ2-6; D remains ambiguous. This CDR3 is 15 amino acids long. With 3 bases removed from V and 0 bases from J, the gap between germline ends came to 6 bases. The germline gives CDR1 SEHNR, CDR2 FQNEAQ (reference sequence). The CDR3 sequence: CASSFARSGANVLTF. In nucleotides, the CDR3 is TGTGCCAGCAGCTTTGCTCGCTCTGGGGCCAACGTCCTGACTTTC.

This chain links TRBV6-5 with TRBJ2-7; weak D call: TRBD1 (6 bases). CDR3 length: 14 residues. V lost 2 bases and J lost 9, with 17 bases in between. Germline CDR1 reads MNHEY; CDR2 reads SVGAGI. The CDR3 loop reads CASSYLGSGAGQYF. The DNA of the CDR3 is TGTGCCAGCAGTTACCTGGGTTCAGGGGCCGGGCAGTACTTC.